This passage covers 2 T cell receptor beta chains from one sample sequenced in a study of blood T cell repertoires in COVID-19. Repertoires were generated with immunoSEQ multiplex PCR, while TCRdb's copy carries only in-frame clones and drops some. The sample lists around 100,000 clones, more than 65% seen once, with under 35% in the top ten. Source material: peripheral blood. The receptors derive from a man in his 70s with active or convalescent COVID-19.

The chain carries TRBV15 and TRBJ1-1; tentative D call: TRBD1 (6 bases). CDR3 length equals 17 residues. Between the trimmed V and J ends, which lost 0 bases and 2 bases, there was a span of 16 bases. Per the germline V gene, CDR1 is LNHNV and CDR2 is YYDKDF (reference sequence). The CDR3: CATSRDLLRGQNTEAFF. CDR3 in DNA: TGTGCCACCAGCAGAGATCTCTTAAGGGGACAAAACACTGAAGCTTTCTTT.

The chain uses TRBV24-1 and TRBJ2-2; TRBD1 matches 7 bases. Per germline, CDR1 KGHDR and CDR2 SFDVKD. The CDR3 extends over 16 amino acids. After removal of 2 bases from V and 4 bases from J, the junction contained 6 bases not matched to a gene. CDR3 nucleotide sequence: TGTGCCACCAGTGATTCCGGGACAGCGATCACCGGGGAGCTGTTTTTT. Amino acids: CATSDSGTAITGELFF.